Listed below are T cell receptor beta chains from one sample, sequenced in a study of persistence of HIV-infected CD4 T cells. Assay: immunoSEQ multiplex PCR; the TCRdb copy retains only in-frame clones and omits some. Of 10,000 to 15,000 clones listed, roughly 70% were seen once; the top ten hold roughly a sixth. No antigen is known for these receptors. The specimen was CD4+ T cells sorted from PBMCs after roughly 18-hour stimulation, collected from a patient who received antiretroviral therapy. The receptors shown here come from an adult man with HIV who was CMV-seropositive. CDR3s include the opening cysteine and the closing phenylalanine or tryptophan. A D gene is named only where the DNA matches it firmly. Clone size, where shown, is once, few, many, or a class for clones that have expanded.

>-|TRBJ2-2|TRBV2|TRBD1|16
TGTGCCAGCAGACCCCCGGGACAGGGACGAACCGGGGAGCTGTTTTTT
CASRPPGQGRTGELFF
>-|TRBJ2-3|TRBV10-2|TRBD2|15
TGCGCCAGCAGTGTAACTAGCGGGGGGGCGGATACGCAGTATTTT
CASSVTSGGADTQYF
>once|TRBJ1-5|TRBV3-1/TRBV3-2|-|17
TGTGCCAGCAGCCAATCCCGCGGACACTTGATCAATCAGCCCCAGCATTTT
CASSQSRGHLINQPQHF
>-|TRBJ2-7|TRBV6-5|TRBD1|12
TGTGCCAGCAGTTTGGACAGGTACGAGCAGTACTTC
CASSLDRYEQYF
>-|TRBJ1-1|TRBV7-9|-|15
TGTGCCAGCAGCTTAGCGGGGTCGGCGAACACTGAAGCTTTCTTT
CASSLAGSANTEAFF
>medium-sized|TRBJ1-1|TRBV7-9|-|14
TGTGCCAGCAGCTTAAGTCCCCAAAACACTGAAGCTTTCTTT
CASSLSPQNTEAFF
>-|TRBJ2-1|TRBV4-1|-|13
TGCGCCAGCAGCCAAGCCGTAAGATATGAGCAGTTCTTC
CASSQAVRYEQFF
>-|TRBJ2-6|TRBV21-1|-|20
TGTGCCAGCAGCAAAGCGCTAGGTTTTCCAGAGCTGGGTGGGGCCAACGTCCTGACTTTC
CASSKALGFPELGGANVLTF
>-|TRBJ2-3|TRBV5-1|TRBD2|16
TGCGCCAGCAGCTTGGTCCTAGCGGGGGTAACAGATACGCAGTATTTT
CASSLVLAGVTDTQYF
>-|TRBJ2-3|TRBV6-5|-|14
TGTGCCAGCAGTTACTCGAACGGCGCAGATACGCAGTATTTT
CASSYSNGADTQYF
>-|TRBJ2-7|TRBV20-1|TRBD1|15
TGCAGTGCTAGTTTTCCTTCGGGACAGGGTTTCGAGCAGTACTTC
CSASFPSGQGFEQYF